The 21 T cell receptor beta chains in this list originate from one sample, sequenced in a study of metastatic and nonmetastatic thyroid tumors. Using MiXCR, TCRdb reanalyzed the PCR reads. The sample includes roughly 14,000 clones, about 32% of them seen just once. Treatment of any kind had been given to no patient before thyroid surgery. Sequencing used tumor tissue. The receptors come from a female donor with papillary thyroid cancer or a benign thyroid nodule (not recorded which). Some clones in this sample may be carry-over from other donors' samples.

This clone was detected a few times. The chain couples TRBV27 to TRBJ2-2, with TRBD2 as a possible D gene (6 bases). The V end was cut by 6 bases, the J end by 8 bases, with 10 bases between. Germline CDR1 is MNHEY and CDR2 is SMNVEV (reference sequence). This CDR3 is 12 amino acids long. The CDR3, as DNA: TGTGCCAGCAGCCCGGGAGCAGGGGAGCTGTTTTTT. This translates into CASSPGAGELFF.

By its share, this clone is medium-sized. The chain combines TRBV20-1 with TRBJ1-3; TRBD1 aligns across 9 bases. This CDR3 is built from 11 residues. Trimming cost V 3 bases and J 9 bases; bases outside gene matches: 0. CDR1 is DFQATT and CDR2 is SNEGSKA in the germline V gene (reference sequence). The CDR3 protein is CSARDRGTIYF. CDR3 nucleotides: TGCAGTGCTAGGGACAGGGGCACCATATATTTT.

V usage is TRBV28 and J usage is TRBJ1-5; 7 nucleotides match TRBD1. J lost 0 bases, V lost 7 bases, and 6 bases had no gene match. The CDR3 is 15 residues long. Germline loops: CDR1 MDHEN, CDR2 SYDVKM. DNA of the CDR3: TGTGCCAGCAACACAGGGGTTAATAGCAATCAGCCCCAGCATTTT. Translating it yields CASNTGVNSNQPQHF.

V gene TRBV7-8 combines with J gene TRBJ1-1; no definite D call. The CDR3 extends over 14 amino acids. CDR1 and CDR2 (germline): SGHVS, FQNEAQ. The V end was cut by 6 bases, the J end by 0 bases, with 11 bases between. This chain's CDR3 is CASSYYRVNTEAFF. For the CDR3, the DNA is TGTGCCAGCAGTTACTACCGGGTGAACACTGAAGCTTTCTTT.

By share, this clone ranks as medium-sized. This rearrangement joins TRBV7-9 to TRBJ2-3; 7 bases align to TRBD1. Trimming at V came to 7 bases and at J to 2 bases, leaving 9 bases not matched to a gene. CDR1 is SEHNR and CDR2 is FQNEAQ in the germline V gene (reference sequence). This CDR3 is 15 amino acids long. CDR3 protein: CASTPQGINTDTQYF. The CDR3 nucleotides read TGTGCCAGCACCCCACAGGGGATCAACACAGATACGCAGTATTTT.

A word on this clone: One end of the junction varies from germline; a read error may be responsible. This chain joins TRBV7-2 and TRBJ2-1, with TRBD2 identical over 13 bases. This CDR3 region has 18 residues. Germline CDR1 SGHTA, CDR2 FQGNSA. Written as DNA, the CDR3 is TGTGCCAACAGCTTAGCACTAGCGGGGGGGCTGACCTACAATGAGCAGTTCTTC. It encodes CANSLALAGGLTYNEQFF.

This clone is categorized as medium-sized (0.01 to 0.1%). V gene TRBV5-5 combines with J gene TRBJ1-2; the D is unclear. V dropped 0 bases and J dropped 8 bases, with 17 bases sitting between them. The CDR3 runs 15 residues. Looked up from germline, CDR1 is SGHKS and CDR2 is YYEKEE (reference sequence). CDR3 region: CASSLGRVWSGGYTF. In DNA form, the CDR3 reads TGTGCCAGCAGCTTGGGGAGGGTTTGGTCTGGGGGCTACACCTTC.

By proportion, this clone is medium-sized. This CDR3 is CASSSGQGHTEAFF. In DNA, the CDR3 is TGTGCCAGCAGCTCGGGACAGGGGCACACTGAAGCTTTCTTT. The V and J genes are TRBV7-3 and TRBJ1-1; 10 nucleotides line up with TRBD1. This CDR3 is built from 14 residues. J gave up 3 bases and V 4 bases, and 2 bases lay outside the gene matches. Germline lookup yields CDR1 SGHTA and CDR2 FQGTGA.

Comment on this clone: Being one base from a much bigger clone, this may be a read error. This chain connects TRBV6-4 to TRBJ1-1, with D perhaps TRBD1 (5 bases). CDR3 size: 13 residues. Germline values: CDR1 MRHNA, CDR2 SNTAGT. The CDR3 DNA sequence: TGTACCAGTAGTGACTCGGGACACACTGAAGCTTTCTTT. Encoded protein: CTSSDSGHTEAFF.

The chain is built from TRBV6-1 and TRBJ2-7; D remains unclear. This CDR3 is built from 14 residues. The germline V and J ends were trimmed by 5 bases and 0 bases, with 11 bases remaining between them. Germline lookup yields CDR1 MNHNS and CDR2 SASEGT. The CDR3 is CASSPATRSYEQYF. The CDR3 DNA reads TGTGCCAGCAGTCCCGCGACTCGCTCCTACGAGCAGTACTTC.

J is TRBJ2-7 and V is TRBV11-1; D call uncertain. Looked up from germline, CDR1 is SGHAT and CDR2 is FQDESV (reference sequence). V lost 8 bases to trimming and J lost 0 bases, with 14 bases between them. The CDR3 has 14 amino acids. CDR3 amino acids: CASSQSAASYEQYF. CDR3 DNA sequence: TGTGCCAGCTCTCAATCGGCGGCCTCCTACGAGCAGTACTTC.

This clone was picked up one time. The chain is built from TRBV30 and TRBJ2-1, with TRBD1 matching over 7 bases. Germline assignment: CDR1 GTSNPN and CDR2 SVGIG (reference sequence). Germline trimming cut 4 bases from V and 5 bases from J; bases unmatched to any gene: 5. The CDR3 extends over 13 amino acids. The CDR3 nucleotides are TGTGCCTGGAATGGACAGGCTCACAATGAGCAGTTCTTC. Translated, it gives CAWNGQAHNEQFF.

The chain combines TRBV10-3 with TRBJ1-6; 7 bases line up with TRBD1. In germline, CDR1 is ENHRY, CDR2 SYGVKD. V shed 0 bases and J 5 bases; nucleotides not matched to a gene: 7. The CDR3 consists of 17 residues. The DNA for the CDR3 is TGTGCCATCAGTGAGTCCCAGCAGGGGGGAAATAATTCACCCCTCCACTTT. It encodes CAISESQQGGNNSPLHF.

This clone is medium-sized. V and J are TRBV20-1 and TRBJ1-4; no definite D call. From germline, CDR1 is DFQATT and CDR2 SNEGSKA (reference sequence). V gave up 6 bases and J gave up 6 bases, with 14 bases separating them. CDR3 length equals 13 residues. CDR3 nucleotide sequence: TGCAGTGCACCGGGAGACCGCGATGAAAAACTGTTTTTT. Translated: CSAPGDRDEKLFF.

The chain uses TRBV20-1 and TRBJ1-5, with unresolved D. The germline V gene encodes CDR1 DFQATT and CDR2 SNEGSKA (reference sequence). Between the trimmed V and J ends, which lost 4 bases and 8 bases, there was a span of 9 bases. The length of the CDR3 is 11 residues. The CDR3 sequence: CSAKIGEPQHF. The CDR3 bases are TGCAGTGCTAAGATAGGTGAGCCCCAGCATTTT.

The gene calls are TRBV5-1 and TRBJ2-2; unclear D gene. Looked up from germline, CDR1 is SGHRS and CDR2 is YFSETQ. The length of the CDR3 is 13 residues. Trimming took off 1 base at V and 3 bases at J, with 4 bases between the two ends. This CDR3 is CASSLQDTGELFF. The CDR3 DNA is TGCGCCAGCAGCTTGCAGGACACCGGGGAGCTGTTTTTT.

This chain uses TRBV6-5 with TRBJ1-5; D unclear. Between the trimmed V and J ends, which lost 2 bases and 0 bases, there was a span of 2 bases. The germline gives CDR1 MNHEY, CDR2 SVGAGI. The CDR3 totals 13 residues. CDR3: CASSYNSNQPQHF. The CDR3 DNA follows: TGTGCCAGCAGTTACAATAGCAATCAGCCCCAGCATTTT.

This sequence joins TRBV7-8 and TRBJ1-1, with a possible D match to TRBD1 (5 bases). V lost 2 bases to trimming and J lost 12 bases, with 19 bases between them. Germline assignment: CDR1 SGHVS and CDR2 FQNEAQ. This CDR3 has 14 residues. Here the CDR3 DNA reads TGTGCCAGCAGCTTAAAAGGGGACGGGTTACGGTCTTTCTTT. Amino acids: CASSLKGDGLRSFF.

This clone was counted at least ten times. The CDR3 nucleotides are TGTGCCAGCAACACAGGGGGCTACTATGGCTACACCTTC. Translation: CASNTGGYYGYTF. The V call is TRBV6-2 or TRBV6-3, the J call TRBJ1-2; 9 bases align to TRBD1. Per the germline V gene, CDR1 is MNHEY and CDR2 is SVGEGT. The CDR3 covers 13 residues. The V segment lost 7 bases and the J segment 3 bases; nucleotides outside the gene matches: 3.

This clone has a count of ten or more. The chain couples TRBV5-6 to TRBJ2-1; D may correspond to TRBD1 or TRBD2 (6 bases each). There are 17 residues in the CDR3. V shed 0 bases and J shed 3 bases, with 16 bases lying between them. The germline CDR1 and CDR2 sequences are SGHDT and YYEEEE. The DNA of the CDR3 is TGTGCCAGCAGCTTGGTCAGGGTCGGGGGCTACTACAATGAGCAGTTCTTC. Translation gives CASSLVRVGGYYNEQFF.

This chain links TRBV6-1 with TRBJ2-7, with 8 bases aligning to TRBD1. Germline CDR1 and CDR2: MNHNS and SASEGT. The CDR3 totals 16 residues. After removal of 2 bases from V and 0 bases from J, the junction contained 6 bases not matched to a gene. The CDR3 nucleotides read TGTGCCAGCAGTGAAATAGGACAGGGCTTCTCCTACGAGCAGTACTTC. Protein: CASSEIGQGFSYEQYF.